This TCR beta chain was observed in a study of control samples from healthy donors and cancer patients. CDR1 is MNHEY and CDR2 is SMNVEV in the germline V gene (reference sequence). The CDR3 extends over 17 amino acids. V shed 1 base, J shed 5 bases, and the junction held 11 bases outside the gene matches. The method was immunoSEQ multiplex PCR; TCRdb's version includes in-frame clones alone and lacks a portion of them. Among some 140,000 clones listed, approximately 93% were seen once. V gene TRBV27 combines with J gene TRBJ2-3, with 8 bases that match TRBD1. The sequenced material came from blood. This receptor was taken from a man aged 35 to 55 in good health. The CDR3 is CASSLYRGTGLGDTQYF. The CDR3 DNA is TGTGCCAGCAGTTTATACCGCGGGACAGGTTTAGGAGATACGCAGTATTTT.